This entry lists 20 T cell receptor beta chains sequenced from one sample in a study of blood T cells in healthy people across ages. A second PCR, run for about 7 to 11 cycles, used a sample-barcoded 5' primer plus a J-beta primer mix. TCRdb re-analysed the 5' RACE reads in MiXCR, keeping a single row per CDR3 protein. The sample includes 850,000 or so distinct CDR3 sequences, under 35% of them seen just once. The source material was blood. All receptors derive from a woman of 80 years or more in good health.

This clonotype was observed at least ten times. This CDR3 is CSARDWQVRRETQYF. DNA of the CDR3: TGCAGTGCTAGAGATTGGCAGGTTAGGAGAGAGACCCAGTACTTC. This chain links TRBV20-1 with TRBJ2-5; D call uncertain. Germline V gives CDR1 DFQATT, CDR2 SNEGSKA (reference sequence). The CDR3 length is 15 residues. Trimming took off 0 bases at V and 4 bases at J, with 15 bases between the two ends.

In this sample, this clonotype turned up many times. The rearrangement links TRBV10-3 to TRBJ1-2; unclear D gene. This CDR3 has 13 residues. The V and J ends lost 4 bases and 4 bases respectively, with 10 bases between them. Germline-derived CDR1 and CDR2 are ENHRY and SYGVKD. The CDR3 coding sequence is TGTGCCATCAGTGCCGGGATTGGCTATGGCTACACCTTC. This gives the protein CAISAGIGYGYTF.

As concerns this clonotype: A much larger clone is a single base away; this may be a read error. The chain uses TRBV15 and TRBJ2-7, with TRBD1 as a possible D gene (6 bases). V lost 1 base and J lost 7, with 17 bases in between. CDR1 LNHNV and CDR2 YYDKDF come from the germline V gene (reference sequence). The CDR3 sequence is 15 residues long. CDR3 residues: CATSRVWQGRNEQYF. The CDR3 DNA reads as TGTGCCACCAGCAGAGTATGGCAGGGGCGAAATGAGCAGTACTTC.

Points on this clonotype: A read error may be the cause here, since a much bigger clone is one base away. J is TRBJ2-7 and V is TRBV7-2; the match to TRBD1 covers 9 bases. TRBJ2-5 explains the end of the DNA better; the J call may be wrong. The germline V gene encodes CDR1 SGHTA and CDR2 FQGNSA. The CDR3 has 14 residues. This CDR3 reads CASSIQGAGATQYF. The CDR3 bases are TGTGCCAGCAGCATACAGGGGGCAGGGGCGACCCAGTACTTC.

As concerns this clonotype: A much bigger clone sits one base away, suggesting this may be a read error. V is TRBV12-3 or TRBV12-4 and J is TRBJ2-1; no definite D call. This CDR3 comprises 15 residues. Trimming stripped 1 base from V and 5 bases from J, with 12 bases between. In DNA form, the CDR3 reads TGTGCCAGCAGTTTAGGCGGAAATAGACACAATGAGCAGTTCTTC. Translated: CASSLGGNRHNEQFF.

In its sample, this clonotype was seen once. A much larger clone differs by one base, so this may be a read error. The gene calls are TRBV6-2 or TRBV6-3 and TRBJ2-3; TRBD1 agrees at 8 bases. CDR3 length equals 11 residues. Germline V CDR1 and CDR2: MNHEY, SVGEGT. V was pared by 6 bases and J by 13 bases, with 6 bases of the junction left unmatched. The CDR3 reads CASRGTGSEYF. CDR3 in DNA: TGTGCCAGCAGGGGGACAGGCTCGGAGTATTTT.

This clonotype was observed a handful of times. V usage is TRBV5-1 and J usage is TRBJ2-3, with D perhaps given as TRBD1 or TRBD2 (7 bases each). The V and J ends lost 3 bases and 3 bases respectively, with 14 bases between them. Germline V gene lookup returns CDR1 SGHRS and CDR2 YFSETQ. The CDR3 is made up of 15 amino acids. As DNA, the CDR3 is TGCGCCAGCAGCTACAGCGGGGACAGAACAGATACGCAGTATTTT. Translating it yields CASSYSGDRTDTQYF. Together with reference TRBV5-1 and TRBJ2-3, the CDR3 gives the full variable domain: KAGVTQTPRYLIKTRGQQVTLSCSPISGHRSVSWYQQTPGQGLQFLFEYFSETQRNKGNFPGRFSGRQFSNSRSEMNVSTLELGDSALYLCASSYSGDRTDTQYFGPGTRLTVL.

This clonotype was counted a few times. This chain connects TRBV10-2 to TRBJ1-1; 8 nucleotides match TRBD1. The V segment lost 4 bases and the J segment 6 bases; nucleotides outside the gene matches: 4. Germline loops: CDR1 WSHSY, CDR2 SAAADI. The CDR3 extends over 13 amino acids. The CDR3 sequence is CASSVDRAAEAFF. The CDR3 bases are TGCGCCAGCAGTGTGGACAGGGCCGCTGAAGCTTTCTTT.

This clonotype came up many times. In DNA form, the CDR3 reads TGCAGTGCTAGAGATAGCCAAGGGGCGGGTGAGCAGTTCTTC. Amino acids: CSARDSQGAGEQFF. The chain links TRBV20-1 to TRBJ2-1; D might be TRBD1 or TRBD2, each matching 5 bases. Germline V gene lookup returns CDR1 DFQATT and CDR2 SNEGSKA (reference sequence). V lost 0 bases, J lost 9 bases, and 15 bases lay in between. CDR3 length: 14 amino acids.

This chain joins TRBV5-1 and TRBJ2-7, with D possibly being TRBD2 (6 bases). The CDR3 sequence is 16 residues long. The V gene lost 3 bases and the J gene lost 3 bases, with 19 bases spanning the gap. The germline CDR1 and CDR2 sequences are SGHRS and YFSETQ. The CDR3 coding sequence is TGCGCCAGCAGCTATCGGGGGAGTGGCGTCTTCTACGAGCAGTACTTC. Translation: CASSYRGSGVFYEQYF.

In the case of this clonotype: Relative to the germline gene, one junction end is altered; a read error may explain this. The V gene is TRBV30, the J gene TRBJ1-4; possible D gene TRBD1, 5 bases. The CDR3 has 16 residues. The germline V gene encodes CDR1 GTSNPN and CDR2 SVGIG (reference sequence). The CDR3 is CAWSKERGRTNEKRFF. CDR3 sequence (DNA): TGTGCCTGGAGTAAGGAAAGGGGACGGACTAATGAAAAACGGTTTTTT.

This clonotype was recorded at least ten times. The chain links TRBV7-2 to TRBJ2-3; TRBD1 might be the D (6 bases). Trimming removed 7 bases from V and 3 bases from J, with 14 bases in between. The CDR3 is 14 amino acids. CDR1 SGHTA and CDR2 FQGNSA come from the germline V gene. CDR3 sequence: CASTDRFHTDTQYF. The CDR3 DNA sequence: TGTGCCAGCACCGACAGGTTTCATACAGATACGCAGTATTTT.

The chain recombines TRBV20-1 with TRBJ2-3; D perhaps matches TRBD2 (5 bases). The ends were cut back, 0 bases at V and 2 bases at J, with 18 bases in the middle. Germline values: CDR1 DFQATT, CDR2 SNEGSKA (reference sequence). The CDR3 covers 17 residues. CDR3 sequence (DNA): TGCAGTGCTAGAGATCTTCGGGCTAGCAGGCCCACAGATACGCAGTATTTT. Its translation: CSARDLRASRPTDTQYF.

The chain recombines TRBV20-1 with TRBJ2-1, with 7 bases that match TRBD2. Germline CDR1 DFQATT, CDR2 SNEGSKA (reference sequence). Trimming cost V 5 bases and J 8 bases; bases outside gene matches: 15. CDR3 size: 15 residues. The DNA for the CDR3 is TGCAGTGCTCCCATTGGAGCGGGGCCTGGGGATGAGCAGTTCTTC. Its translation: CSAPIGAGPGDEQFF.

The sample holds many counts of this clonotype. V and J are TRBV9 and TRBJ2-5, with 9 bases fitting TRBD2. Germline-derived CDR1 and CDR2 are SGDLS and YYNGEE. This CDR3 is 17 amino acids long. The trim removed 3 bases at V and 4 bases at J, leaving 13 bases unmatched. The CDR3 nucleotides read TGTGCCAGCAGCGAGGGGGTCTGGGAGCGGGGGGCAGAGACCCAGTACTTC. Encoded protein: CASSEGVWERGAETQYF.

Details on this clonotype: A much more abundant neighbour one base away suggests this may be a read error. This rearrangement joins TRBV3-1 to TRBJ2-1; weak D call: TRBD2 (5 bases). The CDR3 has 18 residues. Per germline, CDR1 LGHDT and CDR2 YNNKEL (reference sequence). CDR3 coding DNA: TGTGCCAGCAGCCAAGATCTCCACCAGAGAAGGGAGAGCAATGAGCAGCTCTTC. This gives the protein CASSQDLHQRRESNEQLF.

This clonotype was counted ten times or more. This sequence joins TRBV29-1 and TRBJ2-3; 15 nucleotides line up with TRBD2. Germline CDR1 SQVTM, CDR2 ANQGSEA. Trimming cost V 8 bases and J 4 bases; bases outside gene matches: 10. CDR3 length equals 16 residues. The CDR3: CSTTGTSGGFADTQYF. The CDR3 DNA sequence: TGCAGCACCACCGGGACTAGCGGGGGGTTCGCAGATACGCAGTATTTT.

Many counts were recorded for this clonotype. This chain joins TRBV7-2 and TRBJ2-7; D possibly corresponds to TRBD1 (5 bases). The CDR3 contains 14 residues. Trimming stripped 4 bases from V and 4 bases from J, with 14 bases between. The germline V gene has CDR1 SGHTA and CDR2 FQGNSA. For the CDR3, the DNA is TGTGCCAGCAGCTCCAGGGTCCCCCCTTACGAGCAGTACTTC. Its translation: CASSSRVPPYEQYF.

J is TRBJ1-4 and V is TRBV6-1; a weak D match, TRBD1 (5 bases). Germline assignment: CDR1 MNHNS and CDR2 SASEGT. V was cut by 6 bases and J by 5 bases, with 13 bases left in between. The CDR3 is 14 residues long. The CDR3, as DNA: TGTGCCAGCAGGATTGGGGCCCAGAATGAAAAACTGTTTTTT. This encodes CASRIGAQNEKLFF.

This chain connects TRBV29-1 to TRBJ2-4; 10 nucleotides match TRBD1. The closer fit of TRBJ2-7 to the DNA end suggests the J call may be wrong. Per the germline V gene, CDR1 is SQVTM and CDR2 is ANQGSEA. CDR3 length: 14 amino acids. CDR3 in DNA: TGCAGCGTGGGGACAGGGGTCGGTTCCTACGAGCAGTACTTC. Residues: CSVGTGVGSYEQYF.